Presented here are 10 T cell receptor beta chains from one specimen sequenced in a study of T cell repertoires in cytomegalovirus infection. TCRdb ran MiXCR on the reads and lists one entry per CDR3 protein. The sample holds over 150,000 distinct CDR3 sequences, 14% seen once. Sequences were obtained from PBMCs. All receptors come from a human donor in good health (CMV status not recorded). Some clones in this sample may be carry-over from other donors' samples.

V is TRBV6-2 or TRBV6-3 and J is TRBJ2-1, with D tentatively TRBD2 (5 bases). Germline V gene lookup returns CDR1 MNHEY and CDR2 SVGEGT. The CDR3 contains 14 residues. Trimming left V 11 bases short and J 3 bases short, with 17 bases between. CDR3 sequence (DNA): TGTGCCCGCATTCTTAGAGACTACTACAATGAGCAGTTCTTC. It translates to CARILRDYYNEQFF.

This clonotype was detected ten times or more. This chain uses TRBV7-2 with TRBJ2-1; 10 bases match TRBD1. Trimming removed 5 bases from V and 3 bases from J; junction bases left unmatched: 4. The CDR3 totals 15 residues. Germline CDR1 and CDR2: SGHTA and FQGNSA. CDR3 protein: CASSMGQGIYNEQFF. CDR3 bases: TGTGCCAGCAGCATGGGACAGGGGATCTACAATGAGCAGTTCTTC.

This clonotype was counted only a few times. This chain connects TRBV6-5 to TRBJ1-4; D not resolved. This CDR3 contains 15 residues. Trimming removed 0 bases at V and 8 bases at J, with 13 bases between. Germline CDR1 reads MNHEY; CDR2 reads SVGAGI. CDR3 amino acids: CASSYSTMSGEKLFF. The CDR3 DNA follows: TGTGCCAGCAGTTACTCGACAATGAGCGGCGAAAAACTGTTTTTT.

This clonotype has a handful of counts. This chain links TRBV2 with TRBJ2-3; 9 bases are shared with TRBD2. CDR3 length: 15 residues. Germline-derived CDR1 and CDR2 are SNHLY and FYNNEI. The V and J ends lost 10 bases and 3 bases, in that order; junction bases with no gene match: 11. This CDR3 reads CAIRPLSGSTDTQYF. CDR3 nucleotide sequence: TGTGCCATCCGCCCCCTTAGCGGGAGTACAGATACGCAGTATTTT.

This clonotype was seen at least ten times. CDR3: CSVEGQGESYGYTF. The CDR3 DNA reads TGCAGCGTGGAGGGACAGGGTGAAAGTTACGGCTACACCTTC. The chain combines TRBV29-1 with TRBJ1-2; 9 bases are shared with TRBD1. After removal of 6 bases from V and 8 bases from J, the junction contained 13 bases not matched to a gene. The CDR3 consists of 14 residues. The germline V gene encodes CDR1 SQVTM and CDR2 ANQGSEA.

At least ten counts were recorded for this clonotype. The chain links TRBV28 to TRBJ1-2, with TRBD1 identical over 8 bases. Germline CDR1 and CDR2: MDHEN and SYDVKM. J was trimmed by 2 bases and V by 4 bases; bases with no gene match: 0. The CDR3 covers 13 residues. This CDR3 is CASSWTGNYGYTF. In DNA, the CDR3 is TGTGCCAGCAGTTGGACAGGGAACTATGGCTACACCTTC.

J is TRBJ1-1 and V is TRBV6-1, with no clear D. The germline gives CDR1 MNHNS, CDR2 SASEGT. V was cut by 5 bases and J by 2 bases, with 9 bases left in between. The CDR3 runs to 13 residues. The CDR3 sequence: CASSKQSNTEAFF. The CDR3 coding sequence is TGTGCCAGCAGTAAACAGAGCAACACTGAAGCTTTCTTT.

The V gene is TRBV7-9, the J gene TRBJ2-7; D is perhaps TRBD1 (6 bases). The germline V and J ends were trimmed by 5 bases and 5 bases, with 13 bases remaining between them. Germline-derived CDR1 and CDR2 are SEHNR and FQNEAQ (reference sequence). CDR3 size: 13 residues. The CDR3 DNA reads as TGTGCCAGCAGCCCACAGGGTTACGACGAGCAGTACTTC. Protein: CASSPQGYDEQYF.

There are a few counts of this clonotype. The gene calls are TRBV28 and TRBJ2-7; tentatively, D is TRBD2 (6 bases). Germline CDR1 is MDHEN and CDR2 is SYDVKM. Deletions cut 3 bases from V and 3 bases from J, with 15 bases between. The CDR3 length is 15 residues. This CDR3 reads CASSFKGREDYEQYF. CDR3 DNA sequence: TGTGCCAGCAGTTTTAAGGGCAGGGAGGACTACGAGCAGTACTTC.

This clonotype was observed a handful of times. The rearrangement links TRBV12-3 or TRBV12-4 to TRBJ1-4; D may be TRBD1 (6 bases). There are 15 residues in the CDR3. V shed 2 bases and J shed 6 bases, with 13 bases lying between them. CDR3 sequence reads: CASSLMIEGDEKLFF. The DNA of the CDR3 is TGTGCCAGCAGTTTAATGATCGAGGGGGATGAAAAACTGTTTTTT.